The 16 T cell receptor beta chains given below trace back to one sample, sequenced in a study of T cell changes during pregnancy in multiple sclerosis. TCRdb's table, derived via immunoSEQ multiplex PCR, lists solely in-frame clones and lacks some. The sample lists around 61,000 clones; around 90% were seen once. The sample consisted of peripheral blood, taken in the third trimester of pregnancy. The receptors were gathered from a female donor in good health, enrolled as a control in a pregnancy study.

V is TRBV6-6 and J is TRBJ2-7; D is ambiguous. Per the germline V gene, CDR1 is MNHNY and CDR2 is SVGAGI (reference sequence). The CDR3 runs 11 residues. V was cut by 5 bases and J by 3 bases, with 5 bases left in between. The chain's CDR3 is CASSQLYEQYF. Here the CDR3 DNA reads TGTGCCAGCAGTCAACTCTACGAGCAGTACTTC.

The rearrangement uses TRBV2 and TRBJ1-2; D is unresolved. This CDR3 region has 12 residues. Trimming shortened V by 4 bases and J by 4 bases, and 7 bases separated the two germline ends. Germline V gives CDR1 SNHLY, CDR2 FYNNEI. The CDR3 loop reads CASSVTPYGYTF. The CDR3 nucleotides are TGTGCCAGCAGTGTTACTCCCTATGGCTACACCTTC.

The J gene is TRBJ1-1, the V gene TRBV7-6; the D is unclear. The CDR3 totals 13 residues. The ends were cut back, 5 bases at V and 6 bases at J, with 13 bases in the middle. Germline CDR1 SGHVS, CDR2 FNYEAQ. The CDR3 spells CASSPPSGPEAFF. The CDR3 DNA is TGTGCCAGCAGCCCCCCGTCAGGCCCTGAAGCTTTCTTT.

The J gene is TRBJ1-4, the V gene TRBV6-1, with 7 positions matching TRBD1. The V and J ends lost 5 bases and 8 bases, in that order; junction bases with no gene match: 8. Looked up from germline, CDR1 is MNHNS and CDR2 is SASEGT. The CDR3 has 14 residues. The CDR3 here is CASSPGGLGEKLFF. The CDR3 DNA is TGTGCCAGCAGTCCAGGGGGTCTTGGGGAAAAACTGTTTTTT.

This clone was observed a single time. This chain links TRBV6-5 with TRBJ2-5, with D perhaps TRBD2 (6 bases). V was shortened by 7 bases and J by 5 bases, with 20 bases between the two germline ends. Germline CDR1 reads MNHEY; CDR2 reads SVGAGI. The CDR3 has 15 residues. CDR3 protein: CASTLGEVQVETQYF. Here the CDR3 DNA reads TGTGCCAGCACCCTAGGGGAGGTTCAAGTGGAGACCCAGTACTTC.

This rearrangement joins TRBV19 to TRBJ2-5; 7 bases are shared with TRBD1. V trimming: 2 bases; J trimming: 7 bases; junction bases outside the gene matches: 10. This CDR3 is built from 15 residues. Germline V CDR1 and CDR2: LNHDA, SQIVND (reference sequence). In DNA, the CDR3 is TGTGCCAGTAGTATACCCGGGACAGTCAATGGGACCCAGTACTTC. Translating gives CASSIPGTVNGTQYF.

This clone has more than one count but fewer than ten. The rearrangement links TRBV25-1 to TRBJ1-5; D remains ambiguous. V was pared by 4 bases and J by 9 bases, with 16 bases between. Per germline, CDR1 MGHDK and CDR2 SYGVNS. The CDR3 runs 14 residues. The CDR3 DNA reads TGTGCCAGCAGTGTCGGAGGAGGGAAGGGGCCCCAGCATTTT. Protein product: CASSVGGGKGPQHF.

The table lists this clone with a count of one. The CDR3 coding sequence is TGTGCTAGTGGTTTGGCACAGGGGGGAACCTACGAGCAGTACTTC. It translates to CASGLAQGGTYEQYF. The chain is built from TRBV12-5 and TRBJ2-7; 8 nucleotides match TRBD1. There are 15 residues in the CDR3. Germline V gives CDR1 LGHNT, CDR2 FRNRAP. The J segment lost 2 bases and the V segment lost 1 base, leaving 4 bases of the junction unmatched.

The chain is built from TRBV11-2 and TRBJ1-5, with TRBD1 matching over 8 bases. Germline CDR1 and CDR2: SGHAT and FQNNGV. This CDR3 region has 16 residues. Trimming at V came to 4 bases and at J to 5 bases, leaving 10 bases not matched to a gene. CDR3: CASSSDRGEGYQPQHF. CDR3 bases: TGTGCCAGCAGCTCCGACAGGGGAGAAGGGTATCAGCCCCAGCATTTT.

The chain joins TRBV4-3 to TRBJ2-2; 10 nucleotides agree with TRBD2. Trimming took 4 bases from V and 2 from J; bases not matched to a gene: 4. This CDR3 has 16 residues. The germline V gene encodes CDR1 LGHNA and CDR2 YSLEER. CDR3 sequence reads: CASSLSGGHNTGELFF. CDR3 sequence (DNA): TGCGCCAGCAGCCTTAGCGGGGGGCATAACACCGGGGAGCTGTTTTTT.

This clone has only one observation. J is TRBJ1-2 and V is TRBV25-1, with 7 bases lining up with TRBD1. This CDR3 comprises 15 residues. Germline V gene sequence: CDR1 MGHDK, CDR2 SYGVNS. J gave up 3 bases and V 5 bases, and 9 bases lay outside the gene matches. For the CDR3, the DNA is TGTGCCAGCAGTCTCACCGGGACAGAAGACTATGGCTACACCTTC. It specifies CASSLTGTEDYGYTF.

This chain uses TRBV5-4 with TRBJ2-3; D perhaps matches TRBD2 (6 bases). Germline-derived CDR1 and CDR2 are SGHNT and YYREEE (reference sequence). V dropped 1 base and J dropped 2 bases, with 14 bases sitting between them. This CDR3 has 16 amino acids. The CDR3 nucleotides read TGTGCCAGCAGCTTGTCCCGTAGCGGACTCACAGATACGCAGTATTTT. Protein product: CASSLSRSGLTDTQYF.

The chain combines TRBV5-5 with TRBJ1-2; D may be TRBD1 (5 bases). The CDR3 has 15 residues. The ends were cut back, 4 bases at V and 1 base at J, with 14 bases in the middle. Germline V gives CDR1 SGHKS, CDR2 YYEKEE (reference sequence). The CDR3 spells CASSLGGRNNYGYTF. The CDR3 coding sequence is TGTGCCAGCAGCCTCGGGGGACGGAATAACTATGGCTACACCTTC.

This clone was recorded once. CDR3 nucleotide sequence: TGTGCCAGCAGCTACACTAGGGATGAGCAGTTCTTC. It translates to CASSYTRDEQFF. The V and J genes are TRBV11-1 and TRBJ2-1, with D perhaps matching TRBD2 (5 bases). Germline CDR1 reads SGHAT; CDR2 reads FQDESV (reference sequence). The CDR3 spans 12 residues. Between the trimmed V and J ends, which lost 4 bases and 8 bases, there was a span of 9 bases.

The CDR3 region has the DNA TGTGCCAGCAGCGTAGGACAGGGAAGCGAGCAGTACTTC. Its translation: CASSVGQGSEQYF. The chain recombines TRBV9 with TRBJ2-7; 7 bases align to TRBD1. Germline-derived CDR1 and CDR2 are SGDLS and YYNGEE. The CDR3 extends over 13 amino acids. V shed 0 bases, J shed 6 bases, and the junction held 3 bases outside the gene matches.

The chain links TRBV15 to TRBJ1-6; perhaps TRBD1 as D (6 bases). Germline V gene data show CDR1 as LNHNV and CDR2 as YYDKDF (reference sequence). This CDR3 comprises 15 residues. Trimming removed 0 bases at V and 5 bases at J, with 8 bases between. CDR3 residues: CATSRDPGDNSPLHF. The CDR3 DNA reads as TGTGCCACCAGCAGAGATCCAGGGGATAATTCACCCCTCCACTTT.